A selection of T cell receptor beta chains follows, all from one sample in a study of T cell repertoires in cytomegalovirus infection. MiXCR, applied by TCRdb to the reads, yields one record per CDR3 protein. The sample has approximately 590,000 distinct CDR3 sequences; about 40% are singletons. No antigen has been assigned to these receptors. The specimen was cultured PBMCs, collected from culture after CMV antigen stimulation. The receptors shown here come from a human donor in good health (CMV status not recorded). Some clones in this sample may be carry-over from other donors' samples. Both conserved end residues are part of each CDR3. D genes are given only for firm matches. Not all rows give a size; the values are once, few, many and, for expanded clones, a class.

clone size,J gene,V gene,D gene,CDR3 DNA,CDR3 protein
few,TRBJ1-1,TRBV7-6,-,TGTGCCAGCAGCCCGCAGGGTTCTGAAGCTTTCTTT,CASSPQGSEAFF
many,TRBJ1-1,TRBV7-6,TRBD1,TGTGCCAGCAGCCCTGACAGGGCCACTGAAGCTTTCTTT,CASSPDRATEAFF
few,TRBJ2-5,TRBV27,-,TGTGCCAGCAGTTCTGACCTCTACCGGGCGCAAGAGACCCAGTACTTC,CASSSDLYRAQETQYF
-,TRBJ2-6,TRBV7-2,TRBD2,TGTGCCAGCAGCTTATTGGGGAGGGAAATCTCTGGGGCCAACGTCCTGACTTTC,CASSLLGREISGANVLTF
-,TRBJ2-7,TRBV6-6,-,TGTGCCAGCAGTTACGCCTCAGGGTCCGAGCAGTACTTC,CASSYASGSEQYF
few,TRBJ2-2,TRBV7-9,TRBD1,TGTGCCAGCAGCCCCCGATGGGTCCGGGACAGGGGGCCCGGGGAGCTGTTTTTT,CASSPRWVRDRGPGELFF
-,TRBJ1-1,TRBV24-1,-,TGTGCCACCAGTCGGCATCAAGGCGGGCGCCTGAACACTGAAGCTTTCTTT,CATSRHQGGRLNTEAFF
-,TRBJ2-5,TRBV12-3/TRBV12-4,TRBD2,TGTGCCAGCAGTCAACGACTAGCGGGAGGGCCAAGTGAGGAGACCCAGTACTTC,CASSQRLAGGPSEETQYF
few,TRBJ1-6,TRBV28,-,TGTGCCAGCAAACAGGGCGATAATTCACCCCTCCACTTT,CASKQGDNSPLHF
-,TRBJ1-2,TRBV6-6,-,TGTGCCAGCAGGCTAGGGATCCTCTATGGCTACACCTTC,CASRLGILYGYTF